Reported below is one T cell receptor (beta chain). This record belongs to a study of T cells after somatic rescue of genetic block. Using immunoSEQ multiplex PCR, the repertoire was profiled, and TCRdb retains in-frame clones only, with some absent. The data contain over 55,000 clones, just over 90% of them seen just once; the ten biggest clones take up about 2.9%. This CDR3 has 16 amino acids. CDR1 and CDR2 (germline): SGHAT, FQNNGV. V lost 1 base to trimming and J lost 3 bases, with 16 bases between them. The sample consisted of peripheral blood mononuclear cells (PBMCs). V and J are TRBV11-2 and TRBJ2-7; D may be TRBD1 (6 bases). This sequence was found in a man aged 35 to 55. CDR3 region: CASSLGRDNTVYEQYF. The CDR3, as DNA: TGTGCCAGCAGCTTAGGCCGGGACAATACAGTCTACGAGCAGTACTTC.